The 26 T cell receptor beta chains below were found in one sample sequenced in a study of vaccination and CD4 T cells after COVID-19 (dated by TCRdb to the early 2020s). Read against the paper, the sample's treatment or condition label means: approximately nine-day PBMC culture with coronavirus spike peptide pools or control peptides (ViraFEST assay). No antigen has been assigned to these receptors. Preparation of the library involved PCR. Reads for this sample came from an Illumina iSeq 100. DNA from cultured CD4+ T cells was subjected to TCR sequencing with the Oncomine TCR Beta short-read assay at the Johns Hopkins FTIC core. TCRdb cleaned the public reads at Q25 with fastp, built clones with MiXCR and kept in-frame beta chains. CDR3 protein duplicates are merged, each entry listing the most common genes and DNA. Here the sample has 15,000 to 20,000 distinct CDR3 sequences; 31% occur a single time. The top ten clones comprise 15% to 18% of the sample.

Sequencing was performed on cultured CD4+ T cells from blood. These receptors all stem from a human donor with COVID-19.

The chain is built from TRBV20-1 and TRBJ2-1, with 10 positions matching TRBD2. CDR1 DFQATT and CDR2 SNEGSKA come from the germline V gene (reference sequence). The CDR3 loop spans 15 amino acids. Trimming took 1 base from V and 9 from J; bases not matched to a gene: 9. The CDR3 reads CSARGEAGGRTEQFF. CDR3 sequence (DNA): TGCAGTGCTAGAGGGGAAGCGGGGGGGCGGACTGAGCAGTTCTTC.

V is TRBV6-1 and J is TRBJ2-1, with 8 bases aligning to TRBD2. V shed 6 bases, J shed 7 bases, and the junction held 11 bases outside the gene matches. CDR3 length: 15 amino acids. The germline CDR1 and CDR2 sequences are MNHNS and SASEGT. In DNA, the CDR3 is TGTGCCAGCAGGCGGGTCCTGAGCGGGGGTAATGAGCAGTTCTTC. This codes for CASRRVLSGGNEQFF.

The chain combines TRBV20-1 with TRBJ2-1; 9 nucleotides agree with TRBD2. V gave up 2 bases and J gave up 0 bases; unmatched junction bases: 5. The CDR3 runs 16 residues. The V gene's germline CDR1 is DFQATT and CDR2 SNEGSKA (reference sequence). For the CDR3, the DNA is TGCAGTGCTAGAACTCTAGCGGGGCGCTCCTACAATGAGCAGTTCTTC. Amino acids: CSARTLAGRSYNEQFF.

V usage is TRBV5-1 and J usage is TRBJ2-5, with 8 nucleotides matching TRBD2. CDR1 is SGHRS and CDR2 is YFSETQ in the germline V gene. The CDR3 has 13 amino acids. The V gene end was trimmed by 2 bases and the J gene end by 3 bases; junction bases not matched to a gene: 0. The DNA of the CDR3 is TGCGCCAGCAGCTTACTAGCGGAAGAGACCCAGTACTTC. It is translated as CASSLLAEETQYF.

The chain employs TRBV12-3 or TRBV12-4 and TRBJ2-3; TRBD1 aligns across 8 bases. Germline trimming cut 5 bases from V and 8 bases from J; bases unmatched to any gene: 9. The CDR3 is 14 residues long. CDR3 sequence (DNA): TGTGCCAGCAGTCGCCCCCAGGGGGCGAGTACGCAGTATTTT. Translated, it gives CASSRPQGASTQYF.

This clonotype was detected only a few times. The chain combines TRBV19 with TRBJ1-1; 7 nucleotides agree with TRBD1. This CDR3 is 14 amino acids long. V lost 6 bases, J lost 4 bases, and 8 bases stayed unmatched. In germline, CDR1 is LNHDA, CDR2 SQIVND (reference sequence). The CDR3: CASRAIDRATEAFF. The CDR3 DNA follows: TGTGCCAGTAGGGCAATCGACAGGGCCACTGAAGCTTTCTTT.

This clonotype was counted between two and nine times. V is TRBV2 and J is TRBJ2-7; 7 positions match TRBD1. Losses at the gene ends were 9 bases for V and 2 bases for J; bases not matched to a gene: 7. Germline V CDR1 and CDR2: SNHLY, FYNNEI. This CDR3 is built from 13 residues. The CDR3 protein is CASLRDSPYEQYF. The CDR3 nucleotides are TGTGCCAGTTTAAGGGACAGTCCCTACGAGCAGTACTTC.

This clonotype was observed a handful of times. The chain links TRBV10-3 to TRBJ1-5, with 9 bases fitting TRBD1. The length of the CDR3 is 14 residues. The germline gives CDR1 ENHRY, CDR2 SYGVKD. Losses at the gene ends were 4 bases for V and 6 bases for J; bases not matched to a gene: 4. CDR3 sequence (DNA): TGTGCCATCAGTGGTGACAGGGGGGTTCAGCCCCAGCATTTT. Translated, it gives CAISGDRGVQPQHF.

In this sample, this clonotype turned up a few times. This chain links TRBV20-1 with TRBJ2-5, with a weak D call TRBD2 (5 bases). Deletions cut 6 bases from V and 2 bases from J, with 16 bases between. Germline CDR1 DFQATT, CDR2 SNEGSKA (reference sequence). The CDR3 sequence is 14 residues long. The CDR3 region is CSAAGNIGQETQYF. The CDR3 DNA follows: TGCAGTGCGGCCGGGAACATAGGTCAAGAGACCCAGTACTTC.

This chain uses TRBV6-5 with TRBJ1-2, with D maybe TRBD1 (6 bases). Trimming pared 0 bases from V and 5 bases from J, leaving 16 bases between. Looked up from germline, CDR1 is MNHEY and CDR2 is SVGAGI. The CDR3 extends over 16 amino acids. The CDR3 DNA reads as TGTGCCAGCAGTTACTCGTCCGGGGGGCTAGGGTATGGCTACACCTTC. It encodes CASSYSSGGLGYGYTF.

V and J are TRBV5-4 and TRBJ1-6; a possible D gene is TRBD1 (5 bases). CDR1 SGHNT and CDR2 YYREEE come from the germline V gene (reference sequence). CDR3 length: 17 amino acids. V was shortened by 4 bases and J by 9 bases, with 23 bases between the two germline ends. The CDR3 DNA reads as TGTGCCAGCAGCATCCCCCGGGGGGGTGAATTTAGTTCACCCCTCCACTTT. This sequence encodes CASSIPRGGEFSSPLHF.

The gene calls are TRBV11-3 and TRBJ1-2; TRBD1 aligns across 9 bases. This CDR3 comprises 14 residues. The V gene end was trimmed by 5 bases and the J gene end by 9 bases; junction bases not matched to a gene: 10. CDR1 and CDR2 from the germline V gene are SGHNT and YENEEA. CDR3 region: CASSPGGQGGRYTF. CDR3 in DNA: TGTGCCAGCAGCCCGGGGGGACAGGGTGGTCGCTACACCTTC. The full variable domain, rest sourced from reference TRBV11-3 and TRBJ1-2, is EAGVVQSPRYKIIEKKQPVAFWCNPISGHNTLYWYLQNLGQGPELLIRYENEEAVDDSQLPKDRFSAERLKGVDSTLKIQPAELGDSAVYLCASSPGGQGGRYTFGSGTRLTVV.

For the CDR3, the DNA is TGTGCCAGCAGCTTCGGGGGACAGGGGGGGGAGCAGTACTTC. It codes for CASSFGGQGGEQYF. The J gene is TRBJ2-7, the V gene TRBV7-9; 11 bases map to TRBD1. This CDR3 is 14 amino acids long. Per the germline V gene, CDR1 is SEHNR and CDR2 is FQNEAQ (reference sequence). V was pared by 3 bases and J by 7 bases, with 5 bases of the junction left unmatched.

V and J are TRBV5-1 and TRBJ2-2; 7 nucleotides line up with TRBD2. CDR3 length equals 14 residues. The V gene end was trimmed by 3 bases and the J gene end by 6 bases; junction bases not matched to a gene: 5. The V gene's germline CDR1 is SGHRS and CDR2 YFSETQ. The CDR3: CASSSAGTAGELFF. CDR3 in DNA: TGCGCCAGCAGCTCAGCGGGGACCGCCGGGGAGCTGTTTTTT.

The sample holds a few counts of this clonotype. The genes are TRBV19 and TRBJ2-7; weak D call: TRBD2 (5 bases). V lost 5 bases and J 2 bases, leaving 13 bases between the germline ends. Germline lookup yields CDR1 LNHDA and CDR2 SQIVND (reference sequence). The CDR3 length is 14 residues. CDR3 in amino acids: CASSSGGLTYEQYF. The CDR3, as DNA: TGTGCCAGTAGTTCTGGCGGACTTACCTACGAGCAGTACTTC.

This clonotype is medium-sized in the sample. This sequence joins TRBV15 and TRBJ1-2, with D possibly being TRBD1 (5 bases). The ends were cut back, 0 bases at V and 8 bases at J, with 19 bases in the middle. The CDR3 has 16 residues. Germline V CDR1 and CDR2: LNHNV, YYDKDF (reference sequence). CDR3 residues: CATSRDRVGQGSGYTF. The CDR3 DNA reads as TGTGCCACCAGCAGAGATCGGGTGGGGCAGGGATCGGGCTACACCTTC.

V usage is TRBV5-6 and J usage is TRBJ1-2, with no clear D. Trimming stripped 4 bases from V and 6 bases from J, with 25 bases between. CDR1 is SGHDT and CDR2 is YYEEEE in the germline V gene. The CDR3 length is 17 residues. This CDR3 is CASSLRRSGSTQNGYTF. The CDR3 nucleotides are TGTGCCAGCAGCCTCAGGCGCAGCGGCAGCACACAGAATGGCTACACCTTC. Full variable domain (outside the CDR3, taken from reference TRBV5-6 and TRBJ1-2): DAGVTQSPTHLIKTRGQQVTLRCSPKSGHDTVSWYQQALGQGPQFIFQYYEEEERQRGNFPDRFSGHQFPNYSSELNVNALLLGDSALYLCASSLRRSGSTQNGYTFGSGTRLTVV.

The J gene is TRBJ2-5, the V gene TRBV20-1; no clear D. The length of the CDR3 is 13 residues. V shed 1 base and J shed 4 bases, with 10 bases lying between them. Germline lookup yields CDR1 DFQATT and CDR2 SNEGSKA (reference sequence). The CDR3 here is CSARAHGGETQYF. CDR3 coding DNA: TGCAGTGCTAGAGCTCATGGCGGAGAGACCCAGTACTTC.

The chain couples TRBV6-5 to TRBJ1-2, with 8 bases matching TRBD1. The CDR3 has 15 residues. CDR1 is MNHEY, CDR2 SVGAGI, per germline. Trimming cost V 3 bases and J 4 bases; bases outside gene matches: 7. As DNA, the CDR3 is TGTGCCAGCAGTTATCAGACAGGGGCCGTCTATGGCTACACCTTC. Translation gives CASSYQTGAVYGYTF.

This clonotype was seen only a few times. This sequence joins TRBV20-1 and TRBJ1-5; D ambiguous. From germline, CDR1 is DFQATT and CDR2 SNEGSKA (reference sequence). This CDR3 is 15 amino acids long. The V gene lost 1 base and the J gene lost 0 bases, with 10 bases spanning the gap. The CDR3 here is CSARVDGNSNQPQHF. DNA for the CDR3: TGCAGTGCTAGAGTTGACGGTAATAGCAATCAGCCCCAGCATTTT.

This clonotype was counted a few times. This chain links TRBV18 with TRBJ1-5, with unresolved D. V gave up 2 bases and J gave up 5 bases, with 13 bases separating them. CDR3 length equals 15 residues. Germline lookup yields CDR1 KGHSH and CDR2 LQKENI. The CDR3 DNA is TGTGCCAGCTCACCATCTTCTAGGACCGATCAGCCCCAGCATTTT. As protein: CASSPSSRTDQPQHF.

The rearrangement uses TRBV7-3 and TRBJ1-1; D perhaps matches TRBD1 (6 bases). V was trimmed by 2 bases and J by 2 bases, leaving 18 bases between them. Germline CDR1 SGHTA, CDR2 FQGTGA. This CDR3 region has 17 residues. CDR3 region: CASSLGGGGNINTEAFF. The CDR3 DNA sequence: TGTGCCAGCAGCTTAGGAGGGGGGGGGAATATTAACACTGAAGCTTTCTTT.

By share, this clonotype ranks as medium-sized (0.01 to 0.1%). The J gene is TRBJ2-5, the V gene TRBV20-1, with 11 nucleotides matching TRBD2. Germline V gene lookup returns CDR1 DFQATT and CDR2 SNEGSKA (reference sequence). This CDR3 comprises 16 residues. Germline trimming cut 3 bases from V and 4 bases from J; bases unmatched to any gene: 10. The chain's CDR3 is CSARTPGTSGGETQYF. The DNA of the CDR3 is TGCAGTGCTAGGACACCCGGGACTAGCGGAGGAGAGACCCAGTACTTC.

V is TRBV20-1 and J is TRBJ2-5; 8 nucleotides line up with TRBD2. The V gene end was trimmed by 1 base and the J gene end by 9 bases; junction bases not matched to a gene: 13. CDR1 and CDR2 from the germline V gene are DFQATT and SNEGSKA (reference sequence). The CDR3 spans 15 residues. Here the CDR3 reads CSARGLTDGRGAQYF. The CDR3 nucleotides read TGCAGTGCTAGAGGCCTGACCGACGGGAGGGGGGCCCAGTACTTC.

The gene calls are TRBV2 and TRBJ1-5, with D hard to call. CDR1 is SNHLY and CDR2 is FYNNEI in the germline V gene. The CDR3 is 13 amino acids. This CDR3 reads CGIRRGAGQPQHF. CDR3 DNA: TGTGGAATAAGACGTGGTGCGGGTCAGCCCCAGCATTTT.

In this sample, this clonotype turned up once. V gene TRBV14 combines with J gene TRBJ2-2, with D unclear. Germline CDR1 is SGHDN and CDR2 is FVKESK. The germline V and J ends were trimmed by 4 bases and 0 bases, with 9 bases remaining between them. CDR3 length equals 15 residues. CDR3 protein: CASSPQLPNTGELFF. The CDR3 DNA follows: TGTGCCAGCAGCCCCCAACTTCCGAACACCGGGGAGCTGTTTTTT.